This entry describes one T cell receptor (beta chain). Its antigen remains unidentified. This record belongs to a study of shared clonotypes between healthy human individuals. Study findings and constraints: Only a few donors were included, so the genetic and exposure-history diversity represented was limited.

Naive-designated CD8 cells lacked CD45RO, were positively enriched for CCR7, and omitted terminally differentiated effector memory CD45RA+ cells. The ends lost 6 bases at V and 2 bases at J; junction bases unmatched: 4. Per germline, CDR1 MNHEY and CDR2 SMNVEV (reference sequence). CDR3 length equals 15 residues. The data were produced by immunoSEQ multiplex PCR, yet TCRdb's version contains in-frame clones alone and is incomplete. In the table there are some 1,900,000 clones, about 94% of which are singletons. Sequencing was carried out using naive CD8+ T cells sorted from blood. V gene TRBV27 combines with J gene TRBJ2-3; the match to TRBD1 covers 11 bases. This TCR was recovered from a man between 18 and 35 years old in good health. The DNA of the CDR3 is TGTGCCAGCAGCCAGGGACAGGGGGACACAGATACGCAGTATTTT. Encoded protein: CASSQGQGDTDTQYF.